The 32 T cell receptor beta chains below come from one sample, sequenced in a study of response to subunit inactivated influenza vaccine. TCRdb reanalysed the RT-PCR reads using MiXCR and keeps one entry per CDR3 protein. The table shows around 480,000 distinct CDR3 sequences, with 10% to 11% occurring only once. The sequences come from PBMCs from blood, collected 40 to 50 days after vaccination. The receptors were sampled from a man over 45 who received an inactivated influenza vaccine.

The CDR3 coding sequence is TGTGCCACCAGTGATTTGGGCTTCAATGAGCAGTTCTTC. Translating it yields CATSDLGFNEQFF. The V and J genes are TRBV24-1 and TRBJ2-1; D is unresolved. Deletions cut 0 bases from V and 6 bases from J, with 5 bases between. This CDR3 region has 13 residues. Germline CDR1 and CDR2: KGHDR and SFDVKD.

This clonotype has a handful of counts. The chain recombines TRBV7-2 with TRBJ1-5; a possible D gene is TRBD1 (5 bases). Germline V gene lookup returns CDR1 SGHTA and CDR2 FQGNSA. The CDR3 extends over 14 amino acids. V was shortened by 6 bases and J by 7 bases, with 16 bases between the two germline ends. CDR3 nucleotide sequence: TGTGCCAGCAGTCTCTCGGGGCCTGCCCAGCCCCAGCATTTT. Translation: CASSLSGPAQPQHF.

This clonotype turned up a few times. The V call is TRBV20-1, the J call TRBJ2-1, with 7 bases fitting TRBD2. CDR1 DFQATT and CDR2 SNEGSKA come from the germline V gene (reference sequence). The V segment lost 2 bases and the J segment 5 bases; nucleotides outside the gene matches: 9. The CDR3 runs to 15 residues. CDR3 region: CSARFVGGRNNEQFF. CDR3 nucleotides: TGCAGTGCTAGATTCGTCGGCGGGAGAAACAATGAGCAGTTCTTC.

This clonotype was counted ten times or more. The chain has TRBV20-1 and TRBJ2-5; D perhaps matches TRBD1 (5 bases). Trimming stripped 6 bases from V and 2 bases from J, with 10 bases between. CDR3 size: 12 residues. CDR1 DFQATT and CDR2 SNEGSKA come from the germline V gene (reference sequence). CDR3 bases: TGCAGTGCAAGACAGTCACAAGAGACCCAGTACTTC. As protein: CSARQSQETQYF.

This clonotype turned up a few times. The V call is TRBV20-1, the J call TRBJ2-3; 9 bases fit TRBD2. The CDR3 totals 14 residues. CDR1 is DFQATT and CDR2 is SNEGSKA in the germline V gene (reference sequence). The trim removed 0 bases at V and 5 bases at J, leaving 3 bases unmatched. The CDR3 is CSARDAGGIDTQYF. CDR3 DNA sequence: TGCAGTGCTAGAGATGCGGGGGGGATAGATACGCAGTATTTT.

This clonotype has just a few counts. V is TRBV12-3 or TRBV12-4 and J is TRBJ1-5; D perhaps matches TRBD1 (5 bases). V shed 3 bases and J shed 0 bases, with 9 bases lying between them. The CDR3 length is 15 residues. CDR3 nucleotides: TGTGCCAGCAGTTTGGGGCAGAATAGCAATCAGCCCCAGCATTTT. Protein sequence: CASSLGQNSNQPQHF.

This clonotype was seen ten or more times. The J gene is TRBJ2-1, the V gene TRBV20-1, with 9 bases lining up with TRBD2. With V trimmed by 4 bases and J by 7 bases, 8 bases remained unmatched. Germline V gives CDR1 DFQATT, CDR2 SNEGSKA (reference sequence). The CDR3 runs to 14 residues. CDR3 residues: CSAISLAGKNEQFF. The DNA of the CDR3 is TGCAGTGCTATTTCCCTAGCGGGAAAGAATGAGCAGTTCTTC.

The table lists this clonotype with a few counts. The chain links TRBV7-2 to TRBJ1-5, with D unclear. CDR1 and CDR2 (germline): SGHTA, FQGNSA. This CDR3 contains 14 residues. Trimming removed 5 bases at V and 4 bases at J, with 12 bases between. The CDR3 region has the DNA TGTGCCAGCAGCCCCCGTACACCTAATCAGCCCCAGCATTTT. Its translation: CASSPRTPNQPQHF.

The chain uses TRBV11-2 and TRBJ2-5; 8 nucleotides match TRBD2. This CDR3 has 13 amino acids. The ends lost 8 bases at V and 2 bases at J; junction bases unmatched: 4. In germline, CDR1 is SGHAT, CDR2 FQNNGV. The CDR3 DNA follows: TGTGCCAGCGCGGGGGGTTTTCAAGAGACCCAGTACTTC. Translated: CASAGGFQETQYF.

This clonotype was found many times. This chain uses TRBV20-1 with TRBJ1-1, with a possible D match to TRBD1 (5 bases). CDR1 is DFQATT and CDR2 is SNEGSKA in the germline V gene (reference sequence). This CDR3 region has 14 residues. Deletions cut 0 bases from V and 6 bases from J, with 14 bases between. The CDR3: CSARDAGWRSEAFF. In DNA, the CDR3 is TGCAGTGCTAGAGATGCAGGGTGGAGATCTGAAGCTTTCTTT.

V gene TRBV20-1 combines with J gene TRBJ2-2, with D uncertain. This CDR3 is 14 amino acids long. V was trimmed by 8 bases and J by 2 bases, leaving 15 bases between them. The germline CDR1 and CDR2 sequences are DFQATT and SNEGSKA (reference sequence). In nucleotides, the CDR3 is TGCAGTTCCAGATCAGGTTTAAACACCGGGGAGCTGTTTTTT. As protein: CSSRSGLNTGELFF.

The chain couples TRBV20-1 to TRBJ2-7, with 8 bases matching TRBD1. The germline V gene encodes CDR1 DFQATT and CDR2 SNEGSKA (reference sequence). This CDR3 contains 13 residues. The junction had 4 bases not matched to a gene; V was cut back by 3 bases and J by 3 bases. The CDR3 DNA reads as TGCAGTGCTAGCCATGGGACAGGCTACGAGCAGTACTTC. The encoded protein is CSASHGTGYEQYF.

Many counts were recorded for this clonotype. V and J are TRBV4-1 and TRBJ2-1; possibly TRBD2 for D (6 bases). The germline V gene encodes CDR1 MGHRA and CDR2 YSYEKL. The CDR3 is 17 residues long. V was pared by 0 bases and J by 2 bases, with 14 bases between. CDR3 residues: CASSQDLGRGPYNEQFF. The DNA of the CDR3 is TGCGCCAGCAGCCAAGATCTAGGGCGGGGTCCCTACAATGAGCAGTTCTTC.

The V gene is TRBV24-1, the J gene TRBJ1-5; possibly TRBD1 for D (5 bases). Germline assignment: CDR1 KGHDR and CDR2 SFDVKD. The V and J ends lost 9 bases and 5 bases respectively, with 16 bases between them. This CDR3 comprises 14 residues. This CDR3 is CATQKEGRHQPQHF. In DNA, the CDR3 is TGTGCCACCCAAAAGGAGGGGCGCCATCAGCCCCAGCATTTT.

The CDR3 region is CSASLRGTNEQFF. CDR3 coding DNA: TGCAGTGCCTCCCTGCGGGGCACCAATGAGCAGTTCTTC. The chain uses TRBV20-1 and TRBJ2-1; the D gene is possibly TRBD2 (6 bases). The V end lost 6 bases, the J end lost 6 bases, and 15 bases lay between the germline ends. The CDR3 has 13 residues. The germline CDR1 and CDR2 sequences are DFQATT and SNEGSKA (reference sequence).

This clonotype has only a few counts. The chain is built from TRBV10-2 and TRBJ2-5; no clear D gene. The V and J ends lost 1 base and 4 bases respectively, with 10 bases between them. This CDR3 has 14 amino acids. CDR1 and CDR2 (germline): WSHSY, SAAADI. CDR3 amino acids: CASSELALGETQYF. The CDR3 nucleotides are TGCGCCAGCAGTGAGTTGGCCTTGGGAGAGACCCAGTACTTC.

This clonotype has a handful of counts. The chain uses TRBV4-2 and TRBJ2-7; no firm D call. The CDR3 runs to 14 residues. CDR1 and CDR2 (germline): LGHNA, YNFKEQ. V gave up 0 bases and J gave up 7 bases, with 13 bases separating them. The CDR3 DNA reads TGTGCCAGCAGCCAAGAAGAGGACCCGGGTGAGCAGTACTTC. Translated: CASSQEEDPGEQYF.

This clonotype has just a few counts. The chain combines TRBV20-1 with TRBJ2-7; TRBD2 agrees at 10 bases. The germline CDR1 and CDR2 sequences are DFQATT and SNEGSKA (reference sequence). The CDR3 spans 14 residues. V dropped 5 bases and J dropped 0; count of bases not matched to a gene: 4. CDR3 in DNA: TGCAGTGCTGTTAAGCGGGGGGGCTCCTACGAGCAGTACTTC. This sequence encodes CSAVKRGGSYEQYF.

The chain has TRBV15 and TRBJ2-7, with 7 positions matching TRBD2. The CDR3 extends over 15 amino acids. CDR1 LNHNV and CDR2 YYDKDF come from the germline V gene (reference sequence). J lost 0 bases, V lost 0 bases, and 2 bases had no gene match. The CDR3 is CATSRDRGSSYEQYF. The CDR3 coding sequence is TGTGCCACCAGCAGAGATCGCGGGAGCTCCTACGAGCAGTACTTC.

The chain joins TRBV20-1 to TRBJ2-5, with 12 bases lining up with TRBD2. CDR1 and CDR2 (germline): DFQATT, SNEGSKA (reference sequence). V shed 4 bases and J 2 bases; nucleotides not matched to a gene: 11. The CDR3 length is 17 residues. CDR3 in DNA: TGCAGTGCTAAGCCGATAACTAGCGGGGGGAAGCAAGAGACCCAGTACTTC. This translates into CSAKPITSGGKQETQYF.

This clonotype was detected ten times or more. The V and J genes are TRBV7-3 and TRBJ2-1; 11 bases fit TRBD2. The junction had 6 bases not matched to a gene; V was cut back by 8 bases and J by 0 bases. The CDR3 covers 16 residues. CDR1 is SGHTA and CDR2 is FQGTGA in the germline V gene. CDR3 loop: CASQVAGGSSYNEQFF. CDR3 sequence (DNA): TGTGCCAGCCAAGTAGCGGGAGGGAGCTCCTACAATGAGCAGTTCTTC.

The J gene is TRBJ2-5, the V gene TRBV15, with TRBD1 matching 7 bases. CDR1 LNHNV and CDR2 YYDKDF come from the germline V gene (reference sequence). J gave up 5 bases and V 1 base, and 4 bases lay outside the gene matches. This CDR3 is 14 amino acids long. CDR3 in DNA: TGTGCCACCAGCAGAGGGGACAGACGGGAGACCCAGTACTTC. It is translated as CATSRGDRRETQYF.

This clonotype was detected many times. DNA for the CDR3: TGCAGCGTTGAAAAGGGTCGGAACTCCTACGAGCAGTACTTC. As protein: CSVEKGRNSYEQYF. This chain joins TRBV29-1 and TRBJ2-7; D unresolved. The CDR3 loop spans 14 amino acids. Trimming shortened V by 2 bases and J by 0 bases, and 11 bases separated the two germline ends. From germline, CDR1 is SQVTM and CDR2 ANQGSEA.

A word on this clonotype: Its ends do not fully match the called genes, so a read error is possible. This CDR3 reads CASSPGTRDTGELSF. The CDR3 DNA follows: TGCGCCAGCAGCCCCGGGACGAGGGACACCGGGGAGCTGTCTTTT. The chain uses TRBV5-1 and TRBJ2-2; maybe TRBD1 (6 bases). Germline CDR1 and CDR2: SGHRS and YFSETQ. CDR3 size: 15 residues.

This clonotype appeared many times. This chain uses TRBV20-1 with TRBJ2-7; 8 bases align to TRBD1. Germline lookup yields CDR1 DFQATT and CDR2 SNEGSKA (reference sequence). The junction had 11 bases not matched to a gene; V was cut back by 3 bases and J by 4 bases. CDR3 length: 15 amino acids. CDR3 DNA: TGCAGTGCTAGGGGACAGGTTGGACTTGGTTACGAGCAGTACTTC. Residues: CSARGQVGLGYEQYF.

The V gene is TRBV29-1, the J gene TRBJ2-3; the D gene is possibly TRBD2 (5 bases). Germline assignment: CDR1 SQVTM and CDR2 ANQGSEA. V was clipped by 6 bases and J by 0 bases, with 13 bases between them. This CDR3 has 14 residues. The CDR3 sequence is CSVEEAVSTDTQYF. DNA of the CDR3: TGCAGCGTGGAGGAGGCGGTTAGCACAGATACGCAGTATTTT.

The V and J genes are TRBV20-1 and TRBJ2-7; TRBD2 matches at 15 bases. J was trimmed by 0 bases and V by 1 base; bases with no gene match: 4. Germline CDR1 is DFQATT and CDR2 is SNEGSKA (reference sequence). This CDR3 spans 17 amino acids. The CDR3 DNA sequence: TGCAGTGCTAGAGGGGGACTAGCGGGGGGCTCCTCCTACGAGCAGTACTTC. Its protein product is CSARGGLAGGSSYEQYF.

This clonotype was detected a few times. V is TRBV5-1 and J is TRBJ1-1, with D uncertain. Per the germline V gene, CDR1 is SGHRS and CDR2 is YFSETQ. V was shortened by 2 bases and J by 4 bases, with 9 bases between the two germline ends. The CDR3 spans 13 residues. CDR3: CASSFGEGTEAFF. The CDR3 coding sequence is TGCGCCAGCAGCTTTGGGGAAGGCACTGAAGCTTTCTTT.

This clonotype has just a few counts. This sequence joins TRBV12-3 or TRBV12-4 and TRBJ2-7; tentatively, D is TRBD2 (6 bases). The CDR3 has 13 amino acids. Trimming left V 3 bases short and J 4 bases short, with 10 bases between. Written as DNA, the CDR3 is TGTGCCAGCAGTTTGACTAGGCGTTACGAGCAGTACTTC. Its protein is CASSLTRRYEQYF.

This clonotype has at least ten counts. This rearrangement joins TRBV6-2 or TRBV6-3 to TRBJ2-1; 8 bases agree with TRBD1. This CDR3 comprises 17 residues. From germline, CDR1 is MNHEY and CDR2 SVGEGT. V shed 7 bases and J 5 bases; nucleotides not matched to a gene: 16. The CDR3 nucleotides read TGTGCCAGCACCCAAGGAGGGTGGGACAGGAGGAACAATGAGCAGTTCTTC. This gives the protein CASTQGGWDRRNNEQFF.

The gene calls are TRBV20-1 and TRBJ1-4, with D possibly matching TRBD1 (6 bases). V shed 3 bases and J shed 3 bases, with 8 bases lying between them. The CDR3 is 13 amino acids. Germline CDR1 and CDR2: DFQATT and SNEGSKA (reference sequence). Written as DNA, the CDR3 is TGCAGTGCTAGCCGGACAGCTAATGAAAAACTGTTTTTT. This encodes CSASRTANEKLFF.

This clonotype has more than one count but fewer than ten. The chain has TRBV3-1 and TRBJ1-5, with TRBD1 identical over 7 bases. The CDR3 is 14 amino acids. The V and J ends lost 4 bases and 6 bases, in that order; junction bases with no gene match: 6. Germline loops: CDR1 LGHDT, CDR2 YNNKEL (reference sequence). The CDR3 DNA reads TGTGCCAGCAGCCCACAGGGGTTCCCTCAGCCCCAGCATTTT. Residues: CASSPQGFPQPQHF.